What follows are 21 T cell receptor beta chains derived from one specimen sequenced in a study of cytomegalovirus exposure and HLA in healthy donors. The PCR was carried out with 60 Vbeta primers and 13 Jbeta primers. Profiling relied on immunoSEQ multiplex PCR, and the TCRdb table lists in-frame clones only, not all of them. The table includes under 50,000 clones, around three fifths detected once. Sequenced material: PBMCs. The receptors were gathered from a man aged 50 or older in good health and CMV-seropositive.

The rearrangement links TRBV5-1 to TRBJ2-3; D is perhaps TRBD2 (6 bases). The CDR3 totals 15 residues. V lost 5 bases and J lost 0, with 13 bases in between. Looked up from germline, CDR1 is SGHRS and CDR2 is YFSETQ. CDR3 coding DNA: TGCGCCAGCAGAAAGGGCGGGGAGAGCACAGATACGCAGTATTTT. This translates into CASRKGGESTDTQYF.

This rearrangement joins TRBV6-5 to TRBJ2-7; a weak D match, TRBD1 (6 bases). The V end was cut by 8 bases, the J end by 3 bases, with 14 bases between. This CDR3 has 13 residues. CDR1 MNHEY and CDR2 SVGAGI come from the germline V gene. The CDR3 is CASQGTYNYEQYF. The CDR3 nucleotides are TGTGCCAGCCAAGGGACATACAACTACGAGCAGTACTTC.

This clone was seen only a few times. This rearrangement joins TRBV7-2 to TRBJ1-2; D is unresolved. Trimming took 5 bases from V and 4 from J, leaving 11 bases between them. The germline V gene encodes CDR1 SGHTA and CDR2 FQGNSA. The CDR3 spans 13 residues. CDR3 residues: CASSTDGLYGYTF. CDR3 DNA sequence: TGTGCCAGCAGCACGGACGGACTCTATGGCTACACCTTC.

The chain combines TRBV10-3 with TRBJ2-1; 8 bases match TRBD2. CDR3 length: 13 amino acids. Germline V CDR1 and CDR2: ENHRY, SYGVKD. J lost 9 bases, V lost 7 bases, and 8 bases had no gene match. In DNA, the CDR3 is TGTGCCATCACCTCGACTAGCGACGGTGAGCAGTTCTTC. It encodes CAITSTSDGEQFF.

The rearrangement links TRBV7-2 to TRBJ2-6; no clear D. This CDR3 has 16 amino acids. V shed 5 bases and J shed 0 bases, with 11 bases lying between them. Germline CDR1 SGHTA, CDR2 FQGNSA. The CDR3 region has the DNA TGTGCCAGCAGCCCTAGTCCCCTCTCTGGGGCCAACGTCCTGACTTTC. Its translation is CASSPSPLSGANVLTF.

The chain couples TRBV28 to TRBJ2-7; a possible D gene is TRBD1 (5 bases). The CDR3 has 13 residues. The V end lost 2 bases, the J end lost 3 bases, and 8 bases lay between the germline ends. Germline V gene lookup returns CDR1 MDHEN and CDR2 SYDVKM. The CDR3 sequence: CASSLQGNYEQYF. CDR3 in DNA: TGTGCCAGCAGTTTACAGGGCAACTACGAGCAGTACTTC.

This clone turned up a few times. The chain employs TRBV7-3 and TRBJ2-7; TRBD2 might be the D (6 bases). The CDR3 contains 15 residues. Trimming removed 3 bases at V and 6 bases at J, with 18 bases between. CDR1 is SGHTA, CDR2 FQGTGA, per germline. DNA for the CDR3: TGTGCCAGCAGCTTGAACCCCAGCGGGTCTCCCGAGCAGTACTTC. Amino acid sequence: CASSLNPSGSPEQYF. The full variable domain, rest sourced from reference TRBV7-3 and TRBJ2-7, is GAGVSQTPSNKVTEKGKYVELRCDPISGHTALYWYRQSLGQGPEFLIYFQGTGAADDSGLPNDRFFAVRPEGSVSTLKIQRTERGDSAVYLCASSLNPSGSPEQYFGPGTRLTVT.

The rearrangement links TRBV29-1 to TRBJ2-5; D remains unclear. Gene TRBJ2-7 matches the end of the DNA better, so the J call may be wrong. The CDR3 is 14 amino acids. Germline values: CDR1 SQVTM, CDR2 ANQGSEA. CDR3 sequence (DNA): TGCAGCGTCGCCTTAACTGCCTTCTCCTACGAGCAGTACTTC. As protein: CSVALTAFSYEQYF.

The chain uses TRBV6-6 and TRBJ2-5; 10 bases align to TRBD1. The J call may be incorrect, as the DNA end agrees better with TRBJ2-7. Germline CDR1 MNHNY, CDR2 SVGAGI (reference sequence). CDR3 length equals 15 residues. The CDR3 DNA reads TGTGCCAGCAGGGCCCGGGACAGGGGTGTGATCGAGCAGTACTTC. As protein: CASRARDRGVIEQYF.

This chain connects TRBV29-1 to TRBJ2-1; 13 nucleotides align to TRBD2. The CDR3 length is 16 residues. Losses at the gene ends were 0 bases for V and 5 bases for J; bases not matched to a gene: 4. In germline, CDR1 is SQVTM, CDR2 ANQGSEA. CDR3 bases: TGCAGCGTTGAAGATCGGACTAGCGGGGGCCACAATGAGCAGTTCTTC. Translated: CSVEDRTSGGHNEQFF.

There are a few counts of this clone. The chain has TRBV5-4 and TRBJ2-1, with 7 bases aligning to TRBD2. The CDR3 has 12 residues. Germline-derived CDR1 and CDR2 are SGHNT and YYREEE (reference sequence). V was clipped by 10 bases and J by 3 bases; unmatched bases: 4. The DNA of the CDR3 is TGTGCCGGGGGGGATCTCTACAATGAGCAGTTCTTC. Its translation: CAGGDLYNEQFF.

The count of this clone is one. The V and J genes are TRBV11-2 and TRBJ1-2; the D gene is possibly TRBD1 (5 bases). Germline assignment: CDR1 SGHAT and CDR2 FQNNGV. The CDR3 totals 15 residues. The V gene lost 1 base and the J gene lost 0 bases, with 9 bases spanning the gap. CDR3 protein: CASSLARAPNYGYTF. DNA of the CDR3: TGTGCCAGCAGCTTAGCCAGGGCCCCTAACTATGGCTACACCTTC.

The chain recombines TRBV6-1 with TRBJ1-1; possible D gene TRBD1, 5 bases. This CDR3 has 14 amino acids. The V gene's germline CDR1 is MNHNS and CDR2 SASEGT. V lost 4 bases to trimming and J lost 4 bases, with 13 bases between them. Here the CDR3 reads CASSGSTVPTEAFF. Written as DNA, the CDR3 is TGTGCCAGCAGTGGGTCGACAGTTCCCACTGAAGCTTTCTTT.

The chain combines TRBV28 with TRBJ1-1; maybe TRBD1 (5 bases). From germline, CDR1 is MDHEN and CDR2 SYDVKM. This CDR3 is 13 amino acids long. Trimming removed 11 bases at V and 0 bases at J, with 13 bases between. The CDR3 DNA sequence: TGTGCCGTAACAGGAACCATGAACACTGAAGCTTTCTTT. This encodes CAVTGTMNTEAFF.

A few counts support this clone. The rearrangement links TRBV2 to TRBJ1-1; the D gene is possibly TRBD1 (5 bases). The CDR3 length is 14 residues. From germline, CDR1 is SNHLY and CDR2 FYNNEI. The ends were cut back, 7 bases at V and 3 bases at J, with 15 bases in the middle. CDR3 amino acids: CASILGQGYTEAFF. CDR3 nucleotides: TGTGCCAGCATCCTAGGTCAGGGATACACTGAAGCTTTCTTT.

CDR3 sequence (DNA): TGTGCCATCGAGGGGGTTAGGAGGGGGGGCACGAACACCGGGGAGCTGTTTTTT. Protein sequence: CAIEGVRRGGTNTGELFF. The chain has TRBV10-3 and TRBJ2-2; maybe TRBD2 (7 bases). Germline CDR1 and CDR2: ENHRY and SYGVKD. Trimming pared 8 bases from V and 0 bases from J, leaving 22 bases between. The CDR3 contains 18 residues.

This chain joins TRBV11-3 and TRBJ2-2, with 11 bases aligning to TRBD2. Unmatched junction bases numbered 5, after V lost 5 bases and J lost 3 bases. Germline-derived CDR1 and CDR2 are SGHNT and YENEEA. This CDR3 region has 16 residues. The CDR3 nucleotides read TGTGCCAGCAGCGGAAGACTAGCGGGGTACACCGGGGAGCTGTTTTTT. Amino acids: CASSGRLAGYTGELFF.

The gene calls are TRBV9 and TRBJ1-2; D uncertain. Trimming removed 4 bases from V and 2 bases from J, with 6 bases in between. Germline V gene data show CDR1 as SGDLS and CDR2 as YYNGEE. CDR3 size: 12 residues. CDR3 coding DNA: TGTGCCAGCAGCCCGGGGAACTATGGCTACACCTTC. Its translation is CASSPGNYGYTF.

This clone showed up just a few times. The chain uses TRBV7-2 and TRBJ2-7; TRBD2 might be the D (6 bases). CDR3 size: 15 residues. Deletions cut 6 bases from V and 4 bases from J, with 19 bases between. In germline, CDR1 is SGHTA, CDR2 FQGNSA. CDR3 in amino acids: CASSYGGPRDYEQYF. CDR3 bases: TGTGCCAGCAGTTACGGAGGTCCGCGGGATTACGAGCAGTACTTC.

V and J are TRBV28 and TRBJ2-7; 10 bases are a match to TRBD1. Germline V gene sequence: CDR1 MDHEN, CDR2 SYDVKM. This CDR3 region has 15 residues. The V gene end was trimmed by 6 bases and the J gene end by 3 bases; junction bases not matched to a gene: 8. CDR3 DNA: TGTGCCAGCAGGCCAGGGACAGGGGCTTTCTACGAGCAGTACTTC. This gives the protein CASRPGTGAFYEQYF. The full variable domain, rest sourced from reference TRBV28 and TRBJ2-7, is DVKVTQSSRYLVKRTGEKVFLECVQDMDHENMFWYRQDPGLGLRLIYFSYDVKMKEKGDIPEGYSVSREKKERFSLILESASTNQTSMYLCASRPGTGAFYEQYFGPGTRLTVT.

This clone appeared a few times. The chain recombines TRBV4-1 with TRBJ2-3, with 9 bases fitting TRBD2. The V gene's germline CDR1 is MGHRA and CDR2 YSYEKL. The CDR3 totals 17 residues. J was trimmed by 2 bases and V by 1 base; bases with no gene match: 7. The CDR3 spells CASSQGGLAGNTDTQYF. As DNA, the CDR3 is TGCGCCAGCAGCCAAGGAGGGCTAGCGGGGAACACAGATACGCAGTATTTT.